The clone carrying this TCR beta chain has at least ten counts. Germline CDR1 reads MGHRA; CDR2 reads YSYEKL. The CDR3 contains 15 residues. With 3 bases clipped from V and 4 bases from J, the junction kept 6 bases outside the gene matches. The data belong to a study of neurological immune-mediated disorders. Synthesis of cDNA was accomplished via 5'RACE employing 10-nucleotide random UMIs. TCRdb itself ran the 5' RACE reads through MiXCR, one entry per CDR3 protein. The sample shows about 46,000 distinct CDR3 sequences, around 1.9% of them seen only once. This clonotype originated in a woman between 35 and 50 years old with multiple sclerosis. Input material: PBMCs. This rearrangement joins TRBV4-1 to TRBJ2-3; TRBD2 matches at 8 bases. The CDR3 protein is CASSHGGGTADTQYF. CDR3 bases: TGCGCCAGCAGCCATGGCGGGGGGACGGCAGATACGCAGTATTTT.